This TCR beta chain is from a study of T cell changes during pregnancy in multiple sclerosis. Generated by immunoSEQ multiplex PCR, the TCRdb table keeps only in-frame clones and is missing some. The sample yields under 35,000 clones, about 89% seen once. The junction had 8 bases not matched to a gene; V was cut back by 8 bases and J by 1 base. From germline, CDR1 is LGHNA and CDR2 YNFKEQ. This CDR3 has 15 residues. This chain links TRBV4-2 with TRBJ2-3; 8 bases are shared with TRBD1. This receptor was taken from a female donor with multiple sclerosis, enrolled in a pregnancy study. The sample was CD8+ T cells from peripheral blood mononuclear cells, taken before pregnancy. The CDR3 spells CASGQDREGTDTQYF. The DNA of the CDR3 is TGTGCCAGCGGACAGGACAGGGAGGGCACAGATACGCAGTATTTT.